Shown below are 17 T cell receptor beta chains from a single sample sequenced in a study of T-cell reconstitution after alpha-beta-depleted transplantation in children. Preparation of the TCRbeta library used unique molecular identifiers. TCRdb redid the calling of the PCR reads with MiXCR, one entry per CDR3 protein. The sample includes more than 200,000 distinct CDR3 sequences, under 30% of them seen just once. The specimen was PBMCs, mostly from graft donor cells, collected 360 days after TCRalphabeta/CD19-depleted stem cell transplant. These receptors were obtained from a female patient aged 2 to 10 who had a stem cell transplant for congenital amegakaryocytic thrombocytopenia, so the T cells may come from the graft donor.

J is TRBJ2-1 and V is TRBV12-3 or TRBV12-4; D unclear. The CDR3 totals 11 residues. V lost 4 bases to trimming and J lost 10 bases, with 8 bases between them. In DNA, the CDR3 is TGTGCCAGCAGTTCATGGGAAGAGCAGTTCTTC. Translating it yields CASSSWEEQFF.

The chain uses TRBV9 and TRBJ2-4, with D hard to call. V gave up 0 bases and J gave up 0 bases, with 10 bases separating them. This CDR3 spans 16 amino acids. The germline CDR1 and CDR2 sequences are SGDLS and YYNGEE. CDR3 sequence (DNA): TGTGCCAGCAGCGTAGGGTCACTGGCAGCCAAAAACATTCAGTACTTC. It encodes CASSVGSLAAKNIQYF. The entire variable domain, with the rest obtained from reference TRBV9 and TRBJ2-4, is as follows: DSGVTQTPKHLITATGQRVTLRCSPRSGDLSVYWYQQSLDQGLQFLIQYYNGEERAKGNILERFSAQQFPDLHSELNLSSLELGDSALYFCASSVGSLAAKNIQYFGAGTRLSVL.

V usage is TRBV7-2 and J usage is TRBJ1-2; D is undetermined. This CDR3 is 14 amino acids long. Germline CDR1 SGHTA, CDR2 FQGNSA. V was trimmed by 2 bases and J by 0 bases, leaving 7 bases between them. The CDR3 loop is CASSLRAANYGYTF. In nucleotides, the CDR3 is TGTGCCAGCAGCTTAAGGGCGGCTAACTATGGCTACACCTTC.

This clonotype was detected many times. This rearrangement joins TRBV12-3 or TRBV12-4 to TRBJ2-5; D unresolved. Deletions cut 3 bases from V and 4 bases from J, with 9 bases between. The CDR3 spans 13 residues. The CDR3 here is CASSFWKAETQYF. The CDR3, as DNA: TGTGCCAGCAGTTTCTGGAAGGCAGAGACCCAGTACTTC.

This clonotype was detected a few times. This chain links TRBV28 with TRBJ1-5; 7 nucleotides agree with TRBD1. This CDR3 contains 19 residues. With V trimmed by 3 bases and J by 6 bases, 20 bases remained unmatched. CDR1 is MDHEN, CDR2 SYDVKM, per germline. In DNA form, the CDR3 reads TGTGCCAGCAGTTTGTTGACAGGGATGGTCCCGATCGTTTCTCAGCCCCAGCATTTT. Translating it yields CASSLLTGMVPIVSQPQHF.

This clonotype showed up many times. The chain recombines TRBV14 with TRBJ2-3; unclear D gene. V lost 1 base and J 0 bases, leaving 11 bases between the germline ends. CDR3 size: 16 residues. Germline V CDR1 and CDR2: SGHDN, FVKESK. As DNA, the CDR3 is TGTGCCAGCAGCCAAGTTCCAGGCACTAGCACAGATACGCAGTATTTT. It codes for CASSQVPGTSTDTQYF.

The J gene is TRBJ1-2, the V gene TRBV18; D unresolved. V dropped 1 base and J dropped 1 base, with 4 bases sitting between them. Germline CDR1 is KGHSH and CDR2 is LQKENI. This CDR3 has 13 residues. The CDR3 loop reads CASSPQLNYGYTF. DNA for the CDR3: TGTGCCAGCTCACCACAACTTAACTATGGCTACACCTTC. The entire variable domain, with the rest obtained from reference TRBV18 and TRBJ1-2, is as follows: NAGVMQNPRHLVRRRGQEARLRCSPMKGHSHVYWYRQLPEEGLKFMVYLQKENIIDESGMPKERFSAEFPKEGPSILRIQQVVRGDSAAYFCASSPQLNYGYTFGSGTRLTVV.

The V call is TRBV4-2, the J call TRBJ2-7, with TRBD2 matching 13 bases. This CDR3 has 17 amino acids. Germline assignment: CDR1 LGHNA and CDR2 YNFKEQ. The ends lost 2 bases at V and 4 bases at J; junction bases unmatched: 8. This CDR3 reads CASSQNPGLAGPYEQYF. The CDR3 bases are TGTGCCAGCAGCCAAAATCCGGGACTAGCGGGGCCGTACGAGCAGTACTTC.

The chain employs TRBV18 and TRBJ2-3; tentatively, D is TRBD2 (6 bases). Germline loops: CDR1 KGHSH, CDR2 LQKENI. Between the trimmed V and J ends, which lost 5 bases and 4 bases, there was a span of 10 bases. This CDR3 is built from 13 residues. The CDR3 coding sequence is TGTGCCAGCTCAACGGGACTGGCAGATACGCAGTATTTT. Protein product: CASSTGLADTQYF.

The table lists this clonotype with a few counts. The chain joins TRBV2 to TRBJ2-7; D might be TRBD1 (6 bases). CDR3 length: 14 amino acids. V lost 6 bases to trimming and J lost 3 bases, with 15 bases between them. CDR1 is SNHLY and CDR2 is FYNNEI in the germline V gene. CDR3 DNA: TGTGCCAGCAGCGCCATATGGGACAACTACGAGCAGTACTTC. This gives the protein CASSAIWDNYEQYF.

This rearrangement joins TRBV6-1 to TRBJ2-3, with 9 bases fitting TRBD1. The CDR3 covers 14 residues. Germline CDR1 and CDR2: MNHNS and SASEGT. V shed 7 bases and J 5 bases; nucleotides not matched to a gene: 7. CDR3 loop: CASTNRGPRDTQYF. The DNA of the CDR3 is TGTGCCAGCACCAACAGGGGGCCCAGAGATACGCAGTATTTT.

This chain uses TRBV27 with TRBJ2-1; 8 bases map to TRBD2. CDR1 and CDR2 from the germline V gene are MNHEY and SMNVEV (reference sequence). The CDR3 length is 13 residues. Trimming took 6 bases from V and 5 from J; bases not matched to a gene: 3. The CDR3: CASRTSENNEQFF. The CDR3, as DNA: TGTGCCAGCAGGACTAGCGAGAACAATGAGCAGTTCTTC.

The genes are TRBV18 and TRBJ2-1; no firm D call. CDR1 is KGHSH, CDR2 LQKENI, per germline. V was cut by 0 bases and J by 4 bases, with 7 bases left in between. This CDR3 has 14 amino acids. DNA for the CDR3: TGTGCCAGCTCACCACCGGGGTTTTACAATGAGCAGTTCTTC. Translating it yields CASSPPGFYNEQFF. Full variable domain (missing parts from reference TRBV18 and TRBJ2-1): NAGVMQNPRHLVRRRGQEARLRCSPMKGHSHVYWYRQLPEEGLKFMVYLQKENIIDESGMPKERFSAEFPKEGPSILRIQQVVRGDSAAYFCASSPPGFYNEQFFGPGTRLTVL.

The rearrangement links TRBV7-2 to TRBJ2-1; 8 positions match TRBD1. Trimming cost V 5 bases and J 5 bases; bases outside gene matches: 5. Germline assignment: CDR1 SGHTA and CDR2 FQGNSA. This CDR3 region has 14 residues. CDR3 DNA sequence: TGTGCCAGCAGCAGGGACAGGTCCCACAATGAGCAGTTCTTC. Translating gives CASSRDRSHNEQFF.

This chain joins TRBV6-1 and TRBJ2-7, with unresolved D. Trimming shortened V by 6 bases and J by 2 bases, and 14 bases separated the two germline ends. Germline CDR1 and CDR2: MNHNS and SASEGT. CDR3 size: 14 residues. This chain's CDR3 is CASRHDRNAYEQYF. The CDR3 nucleotides are TGTGCCAGCAGACACGACCGAAACGCCTACGAGCAGTACTTC.

In this sample, this clonotype turned up a few times. The genes are TRBV3-1 and TRBJ2-7, with no clear D. The CDR3 contains 14 residues. The germline V gene encodes CDR1 LGHDT and CDR2 YNNKEL (reference sequence). V was pared by 2 bases and J by 2 bases, with 10 bases between. CDR3 in amino acids: CASSQRRGTYEQYF. DNA for the CDR3: TGTGCCAGCAGCCAACGACGAGGAACCTACGAGCAGTACTTC.

V is TRBV5-1 and J is TRBJ1-4; D ambiguous. The CDR3 runs to 13 residues. Per the germline V gene, CDR1 is SGHRS and CDR2 is YFSETQ. Trimming removed 3 bases at V and 3 bases at J, with 6 bases between. The CDR3 loop is CASSSAANEKLFF. CDR3 bases: TGCGCCAGCAGCTCGGCCGCTAATGAAAAACTGTTTTTT.